This T cell receptor beta chain is from a study of cytomegalovirus exposure and HLA in healthy donors. Study-level points and caveats: Analysis performed later found 16,951 TCR beta sequences associated with HLA alleles at 0.05 false discovery rate. Cytomegalovirus status was reportedly diagnosed by the classifier with high sensitivity and specificity. As a later analysis showed, a missense DCLRE1C variant was linked to trimming of TCR beta V- and J-genes.

PCR employed 60 Vbeta and 13 Jbeta primers. Per the study methods: A follow-up analysis tallied 86 million or so unique TCR beta chains, some 11 million shared. Some clones are missing from TCRdb's copy, which holds only in-frame ones; the method was immunoSEQ multiplex PCR. D and trimming were read from the DNA, whereas the V and J calls and clone size are those reported in that table. In the table there are about 91,000 clones, 64% of which are singletons. The germline gives CDR1 SQVTM, CDR2 ANQGSEA. Trimming cost V 0 bases and J 4 bases; bases outside gene matches: 7. The CDR3 consists of 15 residues. Comments on this clone: The antigen is unknown.

Sequencing input: PBMCs. The receptor comes from a human donor in good health. The chain links TRBV29-1 to TRBJ2-7; TRBD1 matches 9 bases. In DNA form, the CDR3 reads TGCAGCGTTGAAGACCTCGGGACAGGGAAATACGAGCAGTACTTC. Its protein is CSVEDLGTGKYEQYF.